A few counts support the clone carrying this TCR beta chain. The CDR3 totals 14 residues. J gave up 3 bases and V 0 bases, and 2 bases lay outside the gene matches. CDR1 and CDR2 (germline): SGHNT, YYREEE (reference sequence). This sample is drawn from a study of blood T cell repertoires in COVID-19. Measured with immunoSEQ multiplex PCR; TCRdb has only the in-frame clones, and not every one. Of some 130,000 clones in the sample, 70% to 85% were seen once. This clonotype was obtained from a woman aged 45-59 years with acute or convalescent COVID-19. Sequenced: peripheral blood. The rearrangement uses TRBV5-4 and TRBJ1-2; 7 bases agree with TRBD1. CDR3 nucleotide sequence: TGTGCCAGCAGCTTGGCACAGGGGTACTATGGCTACACCTTC. The encoded protein is CASSLAQGYYGYTF.